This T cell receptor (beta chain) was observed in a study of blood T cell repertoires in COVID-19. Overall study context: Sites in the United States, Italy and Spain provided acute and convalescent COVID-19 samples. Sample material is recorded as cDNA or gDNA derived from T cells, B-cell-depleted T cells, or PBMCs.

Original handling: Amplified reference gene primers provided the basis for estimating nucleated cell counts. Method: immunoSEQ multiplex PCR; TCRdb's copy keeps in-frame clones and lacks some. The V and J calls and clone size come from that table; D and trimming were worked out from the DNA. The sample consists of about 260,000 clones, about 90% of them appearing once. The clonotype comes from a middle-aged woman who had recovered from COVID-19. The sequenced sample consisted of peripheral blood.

The CDR3 loop reads CASSLDGSGNTIYF. The CDR3 DNA sequence: TGCGCCAGCAGCTTGGACGGCTCTGGAAACACCATATATTTT. The chain combines TRBV5-1 with TRBJ1-3; no clear D gene. Germline-derived CDR1 and CDR2 are SGHRS and YFSETQ. The CDR3 loop spans 14 amino acids. With 0 bases removed from V and 0 bases from J, the gap between germline ends came to 4 bases.